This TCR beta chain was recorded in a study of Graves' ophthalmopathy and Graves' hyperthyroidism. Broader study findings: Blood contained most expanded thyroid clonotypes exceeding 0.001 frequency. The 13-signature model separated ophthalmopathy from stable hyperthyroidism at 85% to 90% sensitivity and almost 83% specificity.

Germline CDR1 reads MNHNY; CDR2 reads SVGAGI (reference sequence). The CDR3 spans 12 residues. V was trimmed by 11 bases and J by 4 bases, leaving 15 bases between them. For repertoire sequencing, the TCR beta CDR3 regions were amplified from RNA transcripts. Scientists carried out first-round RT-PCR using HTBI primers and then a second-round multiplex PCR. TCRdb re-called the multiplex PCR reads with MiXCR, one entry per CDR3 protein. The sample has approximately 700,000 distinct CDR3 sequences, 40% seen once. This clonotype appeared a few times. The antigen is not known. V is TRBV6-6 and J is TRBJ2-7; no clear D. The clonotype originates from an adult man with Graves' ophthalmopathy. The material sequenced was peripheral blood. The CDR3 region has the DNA TGTGCCTCCCGGGTTGGGGATTACGAGCAGTACTTC. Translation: CASRVGDYEQYF.